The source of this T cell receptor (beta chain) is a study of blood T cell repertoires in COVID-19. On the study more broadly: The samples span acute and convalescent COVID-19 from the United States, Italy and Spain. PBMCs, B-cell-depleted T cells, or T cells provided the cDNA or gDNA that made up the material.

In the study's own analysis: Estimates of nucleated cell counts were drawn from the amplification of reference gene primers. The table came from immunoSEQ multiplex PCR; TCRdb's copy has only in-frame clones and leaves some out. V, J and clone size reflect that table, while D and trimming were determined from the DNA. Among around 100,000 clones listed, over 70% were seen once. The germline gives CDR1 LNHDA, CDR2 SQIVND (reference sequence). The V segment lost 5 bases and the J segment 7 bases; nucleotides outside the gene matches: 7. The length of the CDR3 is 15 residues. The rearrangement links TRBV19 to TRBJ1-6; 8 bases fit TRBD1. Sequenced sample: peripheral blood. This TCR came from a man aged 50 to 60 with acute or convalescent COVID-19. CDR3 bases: TGTGCCAGTAGTCCCAGGGGGCGATCGAATTCACCCCTCCACTTT. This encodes CASSPRGRSNSPLHF.